One and the same sample provided the 15 T cell receptor beta chains below, sequenced in a study of shared clonotypes between healthy human individuals. Sequencing used immunoSEQ multiplex PCR; TCRdb keeps in-frame clones, though not all of them. The sample lists roughly 2.5 million clones, more than 90% seen once, with 0.13% to 0.15% in the top ten. The specimen was naive CD4+ T cells sorted from blood. Subset of the sample: CD45RA+ positively selected. Receptors originate from a man aged 18 to 35 in good health.

The chain is built from TRBV6-1 and TRBJ1-1, with D unclear. Germline CDR1 is MNHNS and CDR2 is SASEGT. CDR3 length equals 13 residues. V was clipped by 4 bases and J by 2 bases, with 8 bases between them. The CDR3, as DNA: TGTGCCAGCAGTGTAGAGAGAAACACTGAAGCTTTCTTT. This sequence encodes CASSVERNTEAFF.

A word on this clone: Other DNA sequences within the sample encode an identical CDR3. The chain joins TRBV19 to TRBJ1-6; D uncertain. CDR1 and CDR2 from the germline V gene are LNHDA and SQIVND (reference sequence). The CDR3 has 12 amino acids. Trimming removed 3 bases at V and 9 bases at J, with 6 bases between. The CDR3 DNA reads TGTGCCAGTAGTATTGAAGGTTCACCCCTCCACTTT. Amino acids: CASSIEGSPLHF.

The chain is built from TRBV15 and TRBJ1-2, with D tentatively TRBD1 (6 bases). The CDR3 covers 17 residues. V dropped 0 bases and J dropped 2 bases, with 16 bases sitting between them. Germline V CDR1 and CDR2: LNHNV, YYDKDF (reference sequence). Here the CDR3 DNA reads TGTGCCACCAGCAGAGATTCCGGGGGCAACAGGAACTATGGCTACACCTTC. Translating gives CATSRDSGGNRNYGYTF.

This clone was seen a single time. As DNA, the CDR3 is TGTGCCAGCAGTAGGGGGACAGGGAACAATGAAAAACTGTTTTTT. It encodes CASSRGTGNNEKLFF. This chain connects TRBV6-6 to TRBJ1-4, with 9 bases fitting TRBD1. The CDR3 extends over 15 amino acids. Germline loops: CDR1 MNHNY, CDR2 SVGAGI (reference sequence). The trim removed 5 bases at V and 5 bases at J, leaving 6 bases unmatched.

The J gene is TRBJ1-4, the V gene TRBV5-4, with D unresolved. Trimming cost V 2 bases and J 5 bases, with 13 bases left between them. The CDR3 is 15 amino acids. In germline, CDR1 is SGHNT, CDR2 YYREEE (reference sequence). The CDR3 nucleotides read TGTGCCAGCAGCTTACATGGGATCACCAATGAAAAACTGTTTTTT. Translation: CASSLHGITNEKLFF.

CDR3 sequence: CASSLVDGGQTQYF. The CDR3 DNA reads as TGTGCCAGCAGCTTAGTTGATGGGGGTCAGACCCAGTACTTC. V is TRBV7-2 and J is TRBJ2-5; either TRBD1 or TRBD2 may fit D (5 bases each). This CDR3 region has 14 residues. The germline V gene has CDR1 SGHTA and CDR2 FQGNSA. V lost 1 base and J lost 6, with 12 bases in between.

The genes are TRBV19 and TRBJ1-1, with a tentative D call TRBD1 (5 bases). V lost 5 bases, J lost 5 bases, and 15 bases lay in between. The CDR3 covers 14 residues. The germline V gene encodes CDR1 LNHDA and CDR2 SQIVND (reference sequence). CDR3 amino acids: CASSLRVETTEAFF. The CDR3 coding sequence is TGTGCCAGTAGTCTCAGGGTTGAAACTACTGAAGCTTTCTTT.

This chain links TRBV6-1 with TRBJ2-2, with D uncertain. Trimming removed 4 bases from V and 4 bases from J, with 10 bases in between. Germline V gene sequence: CDR1 MNHNS, CDR2 SASEGT. The CDR3 has 14 amino acids. The CDR3 region is CASSVGLGTGELFF. In DNA, the CDR3 is TGTGCCAGCAGTGTAGGGCTGGGCACCGGGGAGCTGTTTTTT.

J is TRBJ1-1 and V is TRBV30; the D gene is possibly TRBD1 (6 bases). This CDR3 has 12 amino acids. Germline V CDR1 and CDR2: GTSNPN, SVGIG (reference sequence). V lost 8 bases, J lost 0 bases, and 10 bases lay in between. The CDR3 protein is CARGHLNTEAFF. The DNA for the CDR3 is TGTGCCCGGGGACACCTGAACACTGAAGCTTTCTTT.

This chain connects TRBV7-2 to TRBJ2-1; D is possibly TRBD1 or TRBD2 (5 bases each). V gave up 0 bases and J gave up 0 bases, with 12 bases separating them. Germline CDR1 is SGHTA and CDR2 is FQGNSA. This CDR3 comprises 17 residues. The CDR3 region is CASSLAFGTSSYNEQFF. The CDR3 nucleotides read TGTGCCAGCAGCTTAGCGTTCGGGACGAGCTCCTACAATGAGCAGTTCTTC.

This clone was counted only a few times. The chain recombines TRBV19 with TRBJ2-2; TRBD2 matches at 8 bases. V dropped 5 bases and J dropped 5; count of bases not matched to a gene: 4. Germline V CDR1 and CDR2: LNHDA, SQIVND (reference sequence). The CDR3 contains 14 residues. CDR3 loop: CASSGREGTGELFF. The DNA for the CDR3 is TGTGCCAGTAGTGGTCGGGAGGGAACCGGGGAGCTGTTTTTT.

This chain uses TRBV7-9 with TRBJ1-1, with D uncertain. This CDR3 has 12 amino acids. Germline-derived CDR1 and CDR2 are SEHNR and FQNEAQ (reference sequence). V gave up 4 bases and J gave up 5 bases, with 8 bases separating them. The CDR3 DNA sequence: TGTGCCAGCAGCTCAGAAGGGACTGAAGCTTTCTTT. This translates into CASSSEGTEAFF.

V gene TRBV28 combines with J gene TRBJ2-7; D uncertain. V was cut by 2 bases and J by 3 bases, with 8 bases left in between. The germline CDR1 and CDR2 sequences are MDHEN and SYDVKM. CDR3 size: 13 residues. As DNA, the CDR3 is TGTGCCAGCAGTTTAGCAGTAGGCTACGAGCAGTACTTC. Its protein product is CASSLAVGYEQYF.

The rearrangement links TRBV11-3 to TRBJ2-2; D is uncertain. CDR3 length: 13 residues. In germline, CDR1 is SGHNT, CDR2 YENEEA. Between the trimmed V and J ends, which lost 6 bases and 8 bases, there was a span of 13 bases. For the CDR3, the DNA is TGTGCCAGCAGTCTCTCAAGGGAAGGGGAGCTGTTTTTT. Its protein product is CASSLSREGELFF.

The chain joins TRBV19 to TRBJ1-5; no clear D gene. The CDR3 covers 14 residues. V was trimmed by 7 bases and J by 1 base, leaving 11 bases between them. Germline CDR1 reads LNHDA; CDR2 reads SQIVND (reference sequence). CDR3 amino acids: CASTPEQSNQPQHF. As DNA, the CDR3 is TGTGCCAGTACCCCGGAACAGAGCAATCAGCCCCAGCATTTT.